The 23 T cell receptor beta chains presented below share a single source sample, sequenced in a study of blood T cell repertoires in COVID-19. Sequencing used immunoSEQ multiplex PCR; TCRdb keeps in-frame clones, though not all of them. The table lists under 200,000 clones, around nine tenths of them singletons. Sequencing used peripheral blood. The receptors stem from a man between 65 and 79 years old with acute or convalescent COVID-19.

The chain joins TRBV12-3 or TRBV12-4 to TRBJ1-1; D unresolved. Trimming left V 6 bases short and J 4 bases short, with 12 bases between. CDR3 length equals 13 residues. The CDR3 loop is CASSPQVATEAFF. CDR3 DNA sequence: TGTGCCAGCAGCCCCCAGGTGGCCACTGAAGCTTTCTTT.

This rearrangement joins TRBV7-6 to TRBJ2-7; 12 positions match TRBD2. Germline CDR1 and CDR2: SGHVS and FNYEAQ. J lost 6 bases, V lost 1 base, and 7 bases had no gene match. CDR3 length: 16 residues. Here the CDR3 DNA reads TGTGCCAGCAGCTTAGTTCTAGCGGGAGGGGTGGGCGAGCAGTACTTC. Translating it yields CASSLVLAGGVGEQYF. The whole variable domain, filled in from reference TRBV7-6 and TRBJ2-7, reads GAGVSQSPRYKVTKRGQDVALRCDPISGHVSLYWYRQALGQGPEFLTYFNYEAQQDKSGLPNDRFSAERPEGSISTLTIQRTEQRDSAMYRCASSLVLAGGVGEQYFGPGTRLTVT.

In this sample, this clone turned up once. The J gene is TRBJ2-2, the V gene TRBV5-6, with TRBD1 identical over 11 bases. CDR1 SGHDT and CDR2 YYEEEE come from the germline V gene. This CDR3 has 15 amino acids. J lost 4 bases, V lost 4 bases, and 3 bases had no gene match. CDR3 nucleotide sequence: TGTGCCAGCAGCCCGGACAGGGGGCTCACCGGGGAGCTGTTTTTT. Its translation is CASSPDRGLTGELFF.

This clone has just a few counts. This chain connects TRBV5-4 to TRBJ2-7, with TRBD2 matching over 9 bases. This CDR3 region has 15 residues. Losses at the gene ends were 4 bases for V and 4 bases for J; bases not matched to a gene: 9. The V gene's germline CDR1 is SGHNT and CDR2 YYREEE (reference sequence). The CDR3 nucleotides read TGTGCCAGCAGCGGAGGCGGGGGGGCCGCTTACGAGCAGTACTTC. It encodes CASSGGGGAAYEQYF.

The chain links TRBV9 to TRBJ1-2, with D unresolved. Germline V CDR1 and CDR2: SGDLS, YYNGEE. This CDR3 region has 15 residues. Trimming shortened V by 6 bases and J by 0 bases, and 15 bases separated the two germline ends. CDR3 coding DNA: TGTGCCAGCACCGTCGGTTCCGAAACTAACTATGGCTACACCTTC. It yields the protein CASTVGSETNYGYTF. Combining the CDR3 with reference TRBV9 and TRBJ1-2 gives the whole variable domain DSGVTQTPKHLITATGQRVTLRCSPRSGDLSVYWYQQSLDQGLQFLIQYYNGEERAKGNILERFSAQQFPDLHSELNLSSLELGDSALYFCASTVGSETNYGYTFGSGTRLTVV.

As DNA, the CDR3 is TGTGCCAGTAGTGTCCTCCCGGGACAGGGGTTTAGGGACACAGATACGCAGTATTTT. Its protein product is CASSVLPGQGFRDTDTQYF. The chain joins TRBV19 to TRBJ2-3, with TRBD1 identical over 10 bases. The germline CDR1 and CDR2 sequences are LNHDA and SQIVND (reference sequence). Trimming removed 5 bases from V and 2 bases from J; junction bases left unmatched: 16. The CDR3 contains 19 residues.

The chain joins TRBV2 to TRBJ2-1; D remains ambiguous. V gave up 7 bases and J gave up 9 bases, with 16 bases separating them. The CDR3 sequence is 13 residues long. Per the germline V gene, CDR1 is SNHLY and CDR2 is FYNNEI. The CDR3 region is CASKRLVNPEQFF. As DNA, the CDR3 is TGTGCCAGCAAAAGGCTAGTTAATCCTGAGCAGTTCTTC.

V usage is TRBV7-2 and J usage is TRBJ2-5; D gene unclear. CDR3 length: 11 amino acids. Germline assignment: CDR1 SGHTA and CDR2 FQGNSA. Trimming cost V 8 bases and J 5 bases, with 9 bases left between them. The CDR3 spells CASRIYETQYF. CDR3 nucleotide sequence: TGTGCCAGCCGCATCTACGAGACCCAGTACTTC.

The chain carries TRBV27 and TRBJ2-3; a weak D match, TRBD2 (5 bases). Between the trimmed V and J ends, which lost 0 bases and 7 bases, there was a span of 23 bases. Germline V gene lookup returns CDR1 MNHEY and CDR2 SMNVEV (reference sequence). The CDR3 consists of 18 residues. CDR3 protein: CASSLSLRTPTALHTQYF. CDR3 coding DNA: TGTGCCAGCAGTTTATCATTGAGGACTCCGACCGCACTACATACGCAGTATTTT.

V is TRBV11-2 and J is TRBJ2-5, with 12 bases fitting TRBD1. V trimming: 5 bases; J trimming: 5 bases; junction bases outside the gene matches: 6. The CDR3 has 15 residues. Germline V gene sequence: CDR1 SGHAT, CDR2 FQNNGV. The CDR3 sequence: CASSLGQGAVETQYF. The DNA of the CDR3 is TGTGCCAGCAGCCTGGGACAGGGGGCGGTGGAGACCCAGTACTTC.

The chain recombines TRBV9 with TRBJ2-3, with D uncertain. Trimming took off 4 bases at V and 6 bases at J, with 18 bases between the two ends. CDR3 length equals 15 residues. Germline assignment: CDR1 SGDLS and CDR2 YYNGEE. This CDR3 reads CASSPTGDTYDTQYF. CDR3 bases: TGTGCCAGCAGCCCGACTGGTGATACTTACGATACGCAGTATTTT.

The chain joins TRBV9 to TRBJ2-6; D not certain. The CDR3 totals 14 residues. V lost 2 bases, J lost 4 bases, and 7 bases lay in between. Germline V gives CDR1 SGDLS, CDR2 YYNGEE. CDR3 loop: CASSVEAGANVLTF. The CDR3 region has the DNA TGTGCCAGCAGCGTTGAAGCCGGGGCCAACGTCCTGACTTTC.

The chain has TRBV28 and TRBJ1-4; no clear D gene. The germline V gene has CDR1 MDHEN and CDR2 SYDVKM. Trimming took off 2 bases at V and 8 bases at J, with 6 bases between the two ends. This CDR3 is 12 amino acids long. CDR3 bases: TGTGCCAGCAGTTTACCGGGAGAAAAACTGTTTTTT. Its translation: CASSLPGEKLFF.

The genes are TRBV7-3 and TRBJ2-3; D gene ambiguous. CDR1 and CDR2 from the germline V gene are SGHTA and FQGTGA. Deletions cut 4 bases from V and 7 bases from J, with 9 bases between. The CDR3 totals 12 residues. The CDR3 sequence is CASSSLVNTQYF. The CDR3 DNA is TGTGCCAGCAGCTCACTGGTTAATACGCAGTATTTT.

This clone appeared a single time. This sequence joins TRBV7-3 and TRBJ1-1, with a tentative D call TRBD1 (5 bases). V was pared by 1 base and J by 3 bases, with 9 bases between. CDR3 length: 14 amino acids. CDR1 and CDR2 (germline): SGHTA, FQGTGA. CDR3 sequence: CASSLRAGYTEAFF. DNA for the CDR3: TGTGCCAGCAGCTTAAGGGCAGGGTACACTGAAGCTTTCTTT.

The J gene is TRBJ2-3, the V gene TRBV27, with D possibly matching TRBD2 (7 bases). CDR1 is MNHEY, CDR2 SMNVEV, per germline (reference sequence). The ends were cut back, 5 bases at V and 0 bases at J, with 15 bases in the middle. The CDR3 length is 16 residues. The CDR3 DNA reads as TGTGCCAGCAGTGGCCCCGGGGGGCCAAGCACAGATACGCAGTATTTT. Residues: CASSGPGGPSTDTQYF.

The V gene is TRBV5-1, the J gene TRBJ2-1, with D possibly being TRBD1 (5 bases). The CDR3 runs to 15 residues. V lost 4 bases and J 2 bases, leaving 13 bases between the germline ends. The germline V gene has CDR1 SGHRS and CDR2 YFSETQ. The CDR3 protein is CASSPEAGTYNEQFF. In DNA, the CDR3 is TGCGCCAGCAGCCCCGAGGCAGGGACCTACAATGAGCAGTTCTTC.

In this sample, this clone turned up once. This chain connects TRBV6-5 to TRBJ2-1, with TRBD2 matching 11 bases. The CDR3 length is 15 residues. The V gene end was trimmed by 5 bases and the J gene end by 5 bases; junction bases not matched to a gene: 5. Germline CDR1 and CDR2: MNHEY and SVGAGI. In nucleotides, the CDR3 is TGTGCCAGCAGTACTACTAGCGGGAGAAACAATGAGCAGTTCTTC. Translating it yields CASSTTSGRNNEQFF.

The rearrangement uses TRBV5-1 and TRBJ1-3, with D uncertain. The CDR3 spans 16 residues. Trimming removed 2 bases at V and 0 bases at J, with 12 bases between. The germline V gene has CDR1 SGHRS and CDR2 YFSETQ. CDR3 sequence (DNA): TGCGCCAGCAGCTTAGGCCTACGGGACTCTGGAAACACCATATATTTT. Amino acid sequence: CASSLGLRDSGNTIYF. The full variable domain, rest sourced from reference TRBV5-1 and TRBJ1-3, is KAGVTQTPRYLIKTRGQQVTLSCSPISGHRSVSWYQQTPGQGLQFLFEYFSETQRNKGNFPGRFSGRQFSNSRSEMNVSTLELGDSALYLCASSLGLRDSGNTIYFGEGSWLTVV.

The V gene is TRBV11-2, the J gene TRBJ2-7, with D maybe TRBD1 (5 bases). This CDR3 comprises 12 residues. Trimming left V 0 bases short and J 6 bases short, with 6 bases between. Germline loops: CDR1 SGHAT, CDR2 FQNNGV. Here the CDR3 DNA reads TGTGCCAGCAGCTTAGATAGGGGCGAGCAGTACTTC. Residues: CASSLDRGEQYF.

The chain has TRBV7-2 and TRBJ2-7, with D unresolved. CDR1 and CDR2 (germline): SGHTA, FQGNSA. This CDR3 is 14 amino acids long. The ends were cut back, 1 base at V and 2 bases at J, with 9 bases in the middle. The CDR3 coding sequence is TGTGCCAGCAGCTTAGATAGCAGAGCCTACGAGCAGTACTTC. Translating it yields CASSLDSRAYEQYF.

The chain recombines TRBV7-9 with TRBJ1-3; maybe TRBD1 (6 bases). The V gene lost 2 bases and the J gene lost 3 bases, with 14 bases spanning the gap. The CDR3 totals 16 residues. Germline assignment: CDR1 SEHNR and CDR2 FQNEAQ (reference sequence). The chain's CDR3 is CASSLSTGFRGNTIYF. The CDR3 DNA reads TGTGCCAGCAGCTTATCCACAGGGTTTCGTGGAAACACCATATATTTT.

The chain employs TRBV5-1 and TRBJ2-3, with TRBD1 as a possible D gene (6 bases). V gave up 0 bases and J gave up 4 bases, with 9 bases separating them. CDR1 SGHRS and CDR2 YFSETQ come from the germline V gene. The CDR3 runs to 14 residues. The CDR3 nucleotides read TGCGCCAGCAGCTTGGGGCCAGGGGCAGATACGCAGTATTTT. Residues: CASSLGPGADTQYF.